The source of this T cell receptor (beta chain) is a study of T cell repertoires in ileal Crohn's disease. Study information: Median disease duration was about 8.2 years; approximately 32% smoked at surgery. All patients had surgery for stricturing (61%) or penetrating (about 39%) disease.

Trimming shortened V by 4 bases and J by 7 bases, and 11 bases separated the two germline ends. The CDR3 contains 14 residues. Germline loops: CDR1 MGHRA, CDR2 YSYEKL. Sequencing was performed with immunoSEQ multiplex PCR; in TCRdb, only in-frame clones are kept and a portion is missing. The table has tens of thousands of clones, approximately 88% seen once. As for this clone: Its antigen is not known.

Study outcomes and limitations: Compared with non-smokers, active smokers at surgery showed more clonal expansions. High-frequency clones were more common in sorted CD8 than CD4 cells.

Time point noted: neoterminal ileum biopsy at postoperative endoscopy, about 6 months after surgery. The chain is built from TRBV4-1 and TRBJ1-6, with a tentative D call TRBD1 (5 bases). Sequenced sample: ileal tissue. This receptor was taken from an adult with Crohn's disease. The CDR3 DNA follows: TGCGCCAGCAGCCCCCTGACAGAAAATTCACCCCTCCACTTT. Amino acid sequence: CASSPLTENSPLHF.